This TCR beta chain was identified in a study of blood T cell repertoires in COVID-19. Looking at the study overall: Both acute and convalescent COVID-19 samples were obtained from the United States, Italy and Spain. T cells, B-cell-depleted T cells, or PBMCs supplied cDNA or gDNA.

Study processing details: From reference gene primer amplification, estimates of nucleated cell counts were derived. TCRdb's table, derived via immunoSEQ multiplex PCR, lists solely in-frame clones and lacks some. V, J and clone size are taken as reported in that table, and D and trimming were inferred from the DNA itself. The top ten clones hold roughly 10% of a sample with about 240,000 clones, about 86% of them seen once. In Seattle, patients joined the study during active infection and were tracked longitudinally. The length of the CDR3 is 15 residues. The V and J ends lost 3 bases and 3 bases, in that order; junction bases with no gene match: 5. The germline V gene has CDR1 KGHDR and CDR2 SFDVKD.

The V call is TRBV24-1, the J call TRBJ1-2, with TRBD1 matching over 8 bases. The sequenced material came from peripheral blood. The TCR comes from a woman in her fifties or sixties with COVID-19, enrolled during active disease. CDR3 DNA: TGTGCCACCAGTGATCCTAGACAGGGGCACTATGGCTACACCTTC. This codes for CATSDPRQGHYGYTF.